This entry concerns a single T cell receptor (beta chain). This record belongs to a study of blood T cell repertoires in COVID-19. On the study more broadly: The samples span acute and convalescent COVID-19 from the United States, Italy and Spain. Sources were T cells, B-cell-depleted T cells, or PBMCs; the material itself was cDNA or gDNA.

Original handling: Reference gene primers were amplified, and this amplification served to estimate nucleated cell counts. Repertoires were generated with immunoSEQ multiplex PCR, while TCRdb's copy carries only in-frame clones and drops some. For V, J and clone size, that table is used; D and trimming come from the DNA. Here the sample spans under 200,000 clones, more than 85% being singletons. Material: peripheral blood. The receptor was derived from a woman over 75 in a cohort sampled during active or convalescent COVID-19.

CDR3 sequence (DNA): TGTGCCAGTAGTCCCGCATGGCGGGGTACAACTAATGAAAAACTGTTTTTT. It specifies CASSPAWRGTTNEKLFF. The chain has TRBV19 and TRBJ1-4; D is uncertain. This CDR3 comprises 17 residues. Germline CDR1 LNHDA, CDR2 SQIVND (reference sequence). Between the trimmed V and J ends, which lost 5 bases and 0 bases, there was a span of 16 bases.